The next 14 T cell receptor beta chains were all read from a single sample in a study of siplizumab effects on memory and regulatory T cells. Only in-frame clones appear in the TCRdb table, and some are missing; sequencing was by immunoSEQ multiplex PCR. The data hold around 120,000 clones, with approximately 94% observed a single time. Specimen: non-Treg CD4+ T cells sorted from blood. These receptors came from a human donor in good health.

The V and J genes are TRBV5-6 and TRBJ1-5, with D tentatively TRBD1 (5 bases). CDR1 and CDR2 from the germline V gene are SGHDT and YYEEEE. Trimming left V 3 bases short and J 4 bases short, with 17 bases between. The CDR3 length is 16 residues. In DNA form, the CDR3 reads TGTGCCAGCAGCTCCCAAGGGGTGAGTAGGAATCAGCCCCAGCATTTT. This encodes CASSSQGVSRNQPQHF.

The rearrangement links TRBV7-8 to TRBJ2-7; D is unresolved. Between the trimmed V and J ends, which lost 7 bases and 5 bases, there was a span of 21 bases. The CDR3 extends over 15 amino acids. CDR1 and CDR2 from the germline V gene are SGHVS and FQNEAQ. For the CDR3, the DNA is TGTGCCAGCAACCGCGGCCCGATCAAGAATAACGAGCAGTACTTC. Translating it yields CASNRGPIKNNEQYF.

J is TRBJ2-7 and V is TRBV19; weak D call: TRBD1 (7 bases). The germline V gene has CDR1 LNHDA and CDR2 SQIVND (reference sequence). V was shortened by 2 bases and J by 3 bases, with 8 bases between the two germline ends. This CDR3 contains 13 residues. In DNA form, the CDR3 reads TGTGCCAGTAGTATACAGGGGGGCTACGAGCAGTACTTC. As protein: CASSIQGGYEQYF.

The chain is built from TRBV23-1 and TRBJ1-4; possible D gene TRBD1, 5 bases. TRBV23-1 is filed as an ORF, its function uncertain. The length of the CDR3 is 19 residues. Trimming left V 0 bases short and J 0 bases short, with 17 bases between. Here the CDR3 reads CASSQSRPPQGATNEKLFF. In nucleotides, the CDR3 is TGCGCCAGCAGTCAATCTAGGCCTCCTCAGGGAGCAACTAATGAAAAACTGTTTTTT.

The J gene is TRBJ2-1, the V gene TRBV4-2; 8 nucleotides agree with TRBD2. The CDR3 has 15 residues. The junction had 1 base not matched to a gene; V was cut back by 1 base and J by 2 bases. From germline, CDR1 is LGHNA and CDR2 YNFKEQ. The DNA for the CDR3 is TGTGCCAGCAGCCAAGCGGGGGGGACCTACAATGAGCAGTTCTTC. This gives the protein CASSQAGGTYNEQFF.

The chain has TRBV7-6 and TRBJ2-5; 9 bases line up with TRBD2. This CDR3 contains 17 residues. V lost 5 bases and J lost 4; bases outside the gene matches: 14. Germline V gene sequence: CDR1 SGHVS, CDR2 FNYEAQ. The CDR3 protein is CASSPLGREGLGETQYF. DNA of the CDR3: TGTGCCAGCAGCCCTCTCGGGCGGGAGGGCCTGGGAGAGACCCAGTACTTC.

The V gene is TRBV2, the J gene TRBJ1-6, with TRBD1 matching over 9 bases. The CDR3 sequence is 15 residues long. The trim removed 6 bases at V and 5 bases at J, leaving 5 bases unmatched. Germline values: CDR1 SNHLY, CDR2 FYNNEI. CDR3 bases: TGTGCCAGCAGGGGGACAGGGCCAAATAATTCACCCCTCCACTTT. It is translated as CASRGTGPNNSPLHF.

CDR3 in amino acids: CASSQVSGLITGELFF. CDR3 nucleotide sequence: TGTGCCAGCAGCCAAGTTTCAGGACTTATCACCGGGGAGCTGTTTTTT. This chain joins TRBV14 and TRBJ2-2; maybe TRBD2 (5 bases). Trimming took off 1 base at V and 4 bases at J, with 13 bases between the two ends. CDR1 and CDR2 from the germline V gene are SGHDN and FVKESK. The CDR3 sequence is 16 residues long.

The CDR3 nucleotides read TGTGCCAGCTCACCAGTCATAGTAACCACAGATACGCAGTATTTT. Translating it yields CASSPVIVTTDTQYF. This sequence joins TRBV18 and TRBJ2-3; D is unresolved. There are 15 residues in the CDR3. The germline V and J ends were trimmed by 2 bases and 2 bases, with 11 bases remaining between them. Germline assignment: CDR1 KGHSH and CDR2 LQKENI.

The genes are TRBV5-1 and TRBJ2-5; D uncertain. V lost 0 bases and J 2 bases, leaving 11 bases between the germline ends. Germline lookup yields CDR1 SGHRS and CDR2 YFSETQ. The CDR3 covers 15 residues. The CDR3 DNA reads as TGCGCCAGCAGCTTGGGTAGGCCACTACAAGAGACCCAGTACTTC. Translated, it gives CASSLGRPLQETQYF.

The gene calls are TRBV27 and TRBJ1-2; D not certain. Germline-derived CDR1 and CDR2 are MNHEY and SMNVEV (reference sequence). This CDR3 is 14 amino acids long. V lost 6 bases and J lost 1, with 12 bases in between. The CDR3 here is CASSHTDVNYGYTF. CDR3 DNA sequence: TGTGCCAGCAGCCACACGGACGTTAACTATGGCTACACCTTC.

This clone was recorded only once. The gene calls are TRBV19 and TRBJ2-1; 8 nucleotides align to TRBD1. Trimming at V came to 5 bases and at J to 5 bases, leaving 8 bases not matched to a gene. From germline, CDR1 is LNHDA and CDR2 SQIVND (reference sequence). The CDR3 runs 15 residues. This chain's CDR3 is CASSSAGTGNNEQFF. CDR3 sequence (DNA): TGTGCCAGTAGTTCCGCCGGGACAGGCAACAATGAGCAGTTCTTC.

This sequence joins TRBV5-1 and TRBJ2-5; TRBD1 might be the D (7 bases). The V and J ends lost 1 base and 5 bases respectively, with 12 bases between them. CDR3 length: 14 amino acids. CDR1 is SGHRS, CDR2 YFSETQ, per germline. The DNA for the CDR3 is TGCGCCAGCAGCTTGCAGGGGGGACGGGAGACCCAGTACTTC. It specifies CASSLQGGRETQYF.

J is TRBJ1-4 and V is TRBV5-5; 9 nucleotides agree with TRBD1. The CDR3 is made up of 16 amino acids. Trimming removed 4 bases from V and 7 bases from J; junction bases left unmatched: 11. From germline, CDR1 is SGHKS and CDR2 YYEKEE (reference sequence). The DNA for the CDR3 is TGTGCCAGCAGCGGTCAACCGGGACAGGGAGGTGAAAAACTGTTTTTT. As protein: CASSGQPGQGGEKLFF.